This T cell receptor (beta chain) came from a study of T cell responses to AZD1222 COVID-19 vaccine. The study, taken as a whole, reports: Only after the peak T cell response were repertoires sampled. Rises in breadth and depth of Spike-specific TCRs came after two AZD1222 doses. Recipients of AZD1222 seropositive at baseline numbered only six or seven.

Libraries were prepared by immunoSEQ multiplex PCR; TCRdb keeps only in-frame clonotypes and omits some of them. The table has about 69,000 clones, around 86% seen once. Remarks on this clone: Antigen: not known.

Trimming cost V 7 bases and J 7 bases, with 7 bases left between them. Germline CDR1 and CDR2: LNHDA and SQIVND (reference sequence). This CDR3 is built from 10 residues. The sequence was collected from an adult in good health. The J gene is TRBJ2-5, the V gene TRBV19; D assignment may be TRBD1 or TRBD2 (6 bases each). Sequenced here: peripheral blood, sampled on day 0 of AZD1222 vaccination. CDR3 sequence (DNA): TGTGCCAGTAAGGGGGGGACCCAGTACTTC. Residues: CASKGGTQYF.